This T cell receptor (beta chain) is drawn from a study of T cells in localized non-small cell lung cancer. Findings and limits, study-wide: A median of around 52 clones ranked among the top 100 in tumor appeared in adjacent lung.

Trimming cost V 7 bases and J 5 bases, with 20 bases left between them. Germline assignment: CDR1 ENHRY and CDR2 SYGVKD. This CDR3 is built from 15 residues. Generated by immunoSEQ multiplex PCR, the TCRdb table keeps only in-frame clones and is missing some. The sample records under 70,000 clones, roughly 88% being singletons. As to this clone: Its antigen is unidentified.

This clonotype originated in a woman between 35 and 75 years old with stage I lung adenocarcinoma. V and J are TRBV10-3 and TRBJ1-1, with D perhaps matching TRBD1 (5 bases). Sequencing was performed on peripheral blood, taken before any cancer treatment. The CDR3 here is CAIKPPGGTGTEAFF. In DNA, the CDR3 is TGTGCCATCAAGCCCCCTGGGGGGACGGGGACTGAAGCTTTCTTT.